This T cell receptor (beta chain) is from a study of T cell responses to AZD1222 COVID-19 vaccine. Study background: Second-dose intervals of approximately 4 or approximately 12 weeks were pooled.

V dropped 2 bases and J dropped 11 bases, with 18 bases sitting between them. The germline V gene encodes CDR1 SGHDN and CDR2 FVKESK. CDR3 length equals 15 residues. Worth noting for this clone: Its antigen is as yet unknown.

Libraries were prepared by immunoSEQ multiplex PCR; TCRdb keeps only in-frame clonotypes and omits some of them. Among 130,000 or so clones listed, approximately 94% were seen once. Study-level results: The breadth and depth of Spike-specific TCRs increased once two AZD1222 doses had been given. Of the AZD1222 recipients, only five to seven were seropositive at baseline. Clonal diversity was possibly underestimated; the donors were predominantly white British and more often female.

The J gene is TRBJ1-4, the V gene TRBV14, with TRBD1 as a possible D gene (5 bases). The receptor was isolated from an adult in good health. The sequences come from peripheral blood, collected on day 0 of AZD1222 vaccination. Here the CDR3 DNA reads TGTGCCAGCAGCCAACTTCGGCAGGGAGAGGGGAAACTGTTTTTT. Protein product: CASSQLRQGEGKLFF.